Below, 4 T cell receptor beta chains from the same sample are listed, as sequenced in a study of cytomegalovirus exposure and HLA in healthy donors. Generated by immunoSEQ multiplex PCR, the TCRdb table keeps only in-frame clones and is missing some. The sample has roughly 130,000 clones; approximately 91% are singletons. Sample: PBMCs. The receptors shown here come from a man aged 25 to 40 in good health and CMV-seronegative.

This clone showed up just a few times. The rearrangement uses TRBV6-1 and TRBJ1-5; D gene unclear. Trimming stripped 0 bases from V and 0 bases from J, with 12 bases between. The length of the CDR3 is 17 residues. Per the germline V gene, CDR1 is MNHNS and CDR2 is SASEGT. CDR3 nucleotides: TGTGCCAGCAGTGAAGCGCCTTATCAGAATAGCAATCAGCCCCAGCATTTT. As protein: CASSEAPYQNSNQPQHF.

The rearrangement joins TRBV5-6 to TRBJ2-1; 8 positions agree with TRBD1. This CDR3 is built from 15 residues. V lost 4 bases, J lost 8 bases, and 11 bases stayed unmatched. Germline V CDR1 and CDR2: SGHDT, YYEEEE. The CDR3 nucleotides read TGTGCCAGCAGCCTCCTCACAGGGGGGTTTGATGAGCAGTTCTTC. Its protein product is CASSLLTGGFDEQFF.

The rearrangement joins TRBV11-2 to TRBJ2-1; D may be TRBD2 (6 bases). The CDR3 length is 15 residues. V dropped 1 base and J dropped 4 bases, with 11 bases sitting between them. Germline values: CDR1 SGHAT, CDR2 FQNNGV. DNA for the CDR3: TGTGCCAGCAGCTTAGGGGAGGTCGGGTACAATGAGCAGTTCTTC. Its translation: CASSLGEVGYNEQFF.

The table lists this clone with a few counts. This sequence joins TRBV9 and TRBJ2-7; TRBD2 agrees at 14 bases. This CDR3 has 15 amino acids. Germline assignment: CDR1 SGDLS and CDR2 YYNGEE. V gave up 3 bases and J gave up 6 bases; unmatched junction bases: 5. In DNA form, the CDR3 reads TGTGCCAGCAGCGCTGAGGGACTAGCGGGAGCCGAGCAGTACTTC. Protein sequence: CASSAEGLAGAEQYF.